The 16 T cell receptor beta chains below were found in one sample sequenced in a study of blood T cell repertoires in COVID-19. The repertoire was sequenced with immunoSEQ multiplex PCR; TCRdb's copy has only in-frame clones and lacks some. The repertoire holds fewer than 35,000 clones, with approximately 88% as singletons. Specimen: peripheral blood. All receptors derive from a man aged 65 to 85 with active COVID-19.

The CDR3 loop is CASSPRGTNEKLFF. CDR3 sequence (DNA): TGTGCCAGCTCACCCAGGGGTACTAATGAAAAACTGTTTTTT. The chain has TRBV18 and TRBJ1-4; possible D gene TRBD1, 6 bases. The CDR3 is 14 residues long. From germline, CDR1 is KGHSH and CDR2 LQKENI. V lost 3 bases and J 2 bases, leaving 7 bases between the germline ends. The full variable domain, in which reference TRBV18 and TRBJ1-4 provide the parts outside the CDR3, is NAGVMQNPRHLVRRRGQEARLRCSPMKGHSHVYWYRQLPEEGLKFMVYLQKENIIDESGMPKERFSAEFPKEGPSILRIQQVVRGDSAAYFCASSPRGTNEKLFFGSGTQLSVL.

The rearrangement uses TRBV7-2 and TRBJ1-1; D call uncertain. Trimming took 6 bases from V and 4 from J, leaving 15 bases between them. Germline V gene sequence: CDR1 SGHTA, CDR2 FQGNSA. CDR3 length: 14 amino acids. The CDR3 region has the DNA TGTGCCAGCAGAACCCCCGGGTTGGGCACTGAAGCTTTCTTT. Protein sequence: CASRTPGLGTEAFF.

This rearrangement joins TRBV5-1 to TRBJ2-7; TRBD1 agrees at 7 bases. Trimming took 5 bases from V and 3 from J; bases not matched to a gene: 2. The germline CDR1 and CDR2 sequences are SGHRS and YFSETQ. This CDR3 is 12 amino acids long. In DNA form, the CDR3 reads TGCGCCAGCAGTCCAGGGGGCTACGAGCAGTACTTC. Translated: CASSPGGYEQYF.

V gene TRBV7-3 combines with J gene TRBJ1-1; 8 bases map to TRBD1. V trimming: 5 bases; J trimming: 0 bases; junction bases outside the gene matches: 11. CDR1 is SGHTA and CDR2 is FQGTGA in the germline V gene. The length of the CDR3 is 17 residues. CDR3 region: CASSPIVSGGLNTEAFF. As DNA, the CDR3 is TGTGCCAGCAGCCCTATCGTTTCAGGGGGCTTGAACACTGAAGCTTTCTTT.

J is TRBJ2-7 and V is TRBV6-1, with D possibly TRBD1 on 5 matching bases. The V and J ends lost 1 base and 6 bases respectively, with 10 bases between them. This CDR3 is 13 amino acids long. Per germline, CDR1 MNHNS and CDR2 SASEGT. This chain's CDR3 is CASSEGPGSEQYF. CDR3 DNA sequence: TGTGCCAGCAGTGAAGGCCCAGGGTCCGAGCAGTACTTC.

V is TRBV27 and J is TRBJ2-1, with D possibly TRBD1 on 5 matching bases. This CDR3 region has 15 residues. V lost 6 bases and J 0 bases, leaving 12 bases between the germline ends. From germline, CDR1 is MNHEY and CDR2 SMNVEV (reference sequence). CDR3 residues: CASRTTESSYNEQFF. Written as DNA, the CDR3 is TGTGCCAGCAGAACGACAGAAAGCTCCTACAATGAGCAGTTCTTC.

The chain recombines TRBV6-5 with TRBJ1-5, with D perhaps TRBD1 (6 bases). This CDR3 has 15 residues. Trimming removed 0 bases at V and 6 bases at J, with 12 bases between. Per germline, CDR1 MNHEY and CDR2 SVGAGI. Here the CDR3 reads CASSYSGRGSQPQHF. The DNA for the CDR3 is TGTGCCAGCAGTTACTCTGGCAGGGGAAGTCAGCCCCAGCATTTT.

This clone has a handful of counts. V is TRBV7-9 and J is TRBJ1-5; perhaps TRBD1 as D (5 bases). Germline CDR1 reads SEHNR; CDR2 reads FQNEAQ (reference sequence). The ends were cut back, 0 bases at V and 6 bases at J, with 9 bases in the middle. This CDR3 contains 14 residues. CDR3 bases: TGTGCCAGCAGCTTAGCGGCAGGGTTTCAGCCCCAGCATTTT. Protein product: CASSLAAGFQPQHF.

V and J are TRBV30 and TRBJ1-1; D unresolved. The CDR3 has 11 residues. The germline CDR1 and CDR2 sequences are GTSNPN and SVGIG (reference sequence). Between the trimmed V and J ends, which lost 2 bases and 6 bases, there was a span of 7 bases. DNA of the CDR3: TGTGCCTGGAGTATTCCGTCTGAAGCTTTCTTT. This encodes CAWSIPSEAFF.

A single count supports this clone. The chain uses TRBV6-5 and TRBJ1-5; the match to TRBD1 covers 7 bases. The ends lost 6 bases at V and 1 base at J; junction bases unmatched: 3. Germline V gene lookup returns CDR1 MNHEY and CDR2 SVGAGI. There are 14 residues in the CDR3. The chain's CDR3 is CASRPDRSNQPQHF. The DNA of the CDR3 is TGTGCCAGCAGACCGGACAGGAGCAATCAGCCCCAGCATTTT.

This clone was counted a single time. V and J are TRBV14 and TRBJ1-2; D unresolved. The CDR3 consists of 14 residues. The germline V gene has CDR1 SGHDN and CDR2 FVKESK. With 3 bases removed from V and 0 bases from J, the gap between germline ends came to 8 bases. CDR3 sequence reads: CASSHTAANYGYTF. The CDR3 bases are TGTGCCAGCAGCCACACAGCAGCTAACTATGGCTACACCTTC.

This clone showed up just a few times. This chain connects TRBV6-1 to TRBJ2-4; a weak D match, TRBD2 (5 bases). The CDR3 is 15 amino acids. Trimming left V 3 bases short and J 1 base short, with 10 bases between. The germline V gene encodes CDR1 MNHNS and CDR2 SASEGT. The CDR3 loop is CASSDGAAAKNIQYF. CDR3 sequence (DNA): TGTGCCAGCAGTGACGGAGCGGCGGCCAAAAACATTCAGTACTTC.

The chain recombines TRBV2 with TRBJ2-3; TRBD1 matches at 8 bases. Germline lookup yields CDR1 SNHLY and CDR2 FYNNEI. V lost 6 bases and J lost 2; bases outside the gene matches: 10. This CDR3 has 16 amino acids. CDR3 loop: CASRENTGGNTDTQYF. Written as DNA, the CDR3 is TGTGCCAGCAGGGAAAATACAGGGGGGAACACAGATACGCAGTATTTT.

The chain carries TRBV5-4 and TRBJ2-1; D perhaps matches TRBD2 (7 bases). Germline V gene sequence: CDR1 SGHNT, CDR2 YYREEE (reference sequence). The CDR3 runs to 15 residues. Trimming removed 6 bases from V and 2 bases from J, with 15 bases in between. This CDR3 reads CASKGGGAPYNEQFF. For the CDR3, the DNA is TGTGCCAGCAAGGGAGGGGGGGCCCCCTACAATGAGCAGTTCTTC.

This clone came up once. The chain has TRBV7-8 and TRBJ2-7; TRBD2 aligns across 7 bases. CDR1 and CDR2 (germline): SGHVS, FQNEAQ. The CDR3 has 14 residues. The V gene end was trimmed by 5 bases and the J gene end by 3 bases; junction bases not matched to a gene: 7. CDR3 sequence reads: CASSNQRGYYEQYF. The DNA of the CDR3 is TGTGCCAGCAGCAATCAGCGGGGTTACTACGAGCAGTACTTC.

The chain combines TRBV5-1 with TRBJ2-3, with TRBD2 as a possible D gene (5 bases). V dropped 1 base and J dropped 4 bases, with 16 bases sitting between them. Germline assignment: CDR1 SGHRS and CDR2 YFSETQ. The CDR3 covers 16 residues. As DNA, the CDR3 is TGCGCCAGCAGCTTGCGGGGTAGTCAGATGGCAGATACGCAGTATTTT. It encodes CASSLRGSQMADTQYF.